This T cell receptor (beta chain) was retrieved from a study of a mutant IDH1 vaccine in newly diagnosed glioma. Background on the study: Therapy received beforehand was radiotherapy, temozolomide, or both, with most patients given both.

Measured with immunoSEQ multiplex PCR; TCRdb has only the in-frame clones, and not every one. The profile covers about 98,000 clones, with about 90% appearing a single time and roughly 0.61% taken by the ten largest. The study, taken as a whole, reports: Of the patients, roughly 95% had vaccine-induced immune responses. Whatever changes occurred in top peripheral T cell clonotypes seemed unrelated to pseudoprogression.

To note about this clone: What it binds is not known.

Time point reported: baseline, week 1 (first vaccination visit). The treatment denotes: pre-vaccination baseline after standard-of-care therapy. Germline loops: CDR1 ENHRY, CDR2 SYGVKD. CDR3 size: 14 residues. V was trimmed by 10 bases and J by 5 bases, leaving 20 bases between them. The TCR was taken from a woman aged 45 to 65 with glioma. The sample here was PBMCs, taken from a glioma patient treated with radiotherapy, temozolomide or both. The chain carries TRBV10-3 and TRBJ2-5; the D gene is possibly TRBD1 (5 bases). CDR3 protein: CASHARESDETQYF. For the CDR3, the DNA is TGTGCCAGCCATGCCAGGGAATCAGACGAGACCCAGTACTTC.